This TCR beta chain was identified during a study of blood T cell repertoires in COVID-19. For the study at large: The United States, Italy and Spain supplied acute and convalescent COVID-19 samples. T cells, B-cell-depleted T cells, or PBMCs provided the cDNA or gDNA that served as material.

Germline CDR1 reads SGHNT; CDR2 reads YYREEE (reference sequence). CDR3 size: 15 residues. Unmatched junction bases numbered 5, after V lost 4 bases and J lost 4 bases. Authors' data handling: Amplified reference gene primers provided the basis for estimating nucleated cell counts. The method was immunoSEQ multiplex PCR; TCRdb's version includes in-frame clones alone and lacks a portion of them. For V, J and clone size, that table is used; D and trimming come from the DNA. This table holds tens of thousands of clones, around 88% found once. Sequences were obtained from peripheral blood. The gene calls are TRBV5-4 and TRBJ2-2, with 9 bases fitting TRBD1. The TCR comes from a man in his sixties with acute or convalescent COVID-19. The CDR3 DNA is TGTGCCAGCAGCACCGGGACAGGGCCCACCGGGGAGCTGTTTTTT. It is translated as CASSTGTGPTGELFF. The variable domain in full, completed from reference TRBV5-4 and TRBJ2-2, reads ETGVTQSPTHLIKTRGQQVTLRCSSQSGHNTVSWYQQALGQGPQFIFQYYREEENGRGNFPPRFSGLQFPNYSSELNVNALELDDSALYLCASSTGTGPTGELFFGEGSRLTVL.